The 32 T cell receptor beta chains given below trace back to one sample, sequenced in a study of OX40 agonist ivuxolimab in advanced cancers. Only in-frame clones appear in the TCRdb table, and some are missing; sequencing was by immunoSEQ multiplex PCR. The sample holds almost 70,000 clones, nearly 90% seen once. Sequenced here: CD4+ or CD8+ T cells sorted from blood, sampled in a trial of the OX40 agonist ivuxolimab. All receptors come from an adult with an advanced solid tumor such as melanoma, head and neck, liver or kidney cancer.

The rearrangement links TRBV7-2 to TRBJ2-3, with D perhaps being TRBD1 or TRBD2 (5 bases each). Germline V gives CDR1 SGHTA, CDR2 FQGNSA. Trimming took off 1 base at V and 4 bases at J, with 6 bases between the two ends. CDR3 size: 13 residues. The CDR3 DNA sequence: TGTGCCAGCAGCTTAGTGGGGGCAGATACGCAGTATTTT. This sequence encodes CASSLVGADTQYF.

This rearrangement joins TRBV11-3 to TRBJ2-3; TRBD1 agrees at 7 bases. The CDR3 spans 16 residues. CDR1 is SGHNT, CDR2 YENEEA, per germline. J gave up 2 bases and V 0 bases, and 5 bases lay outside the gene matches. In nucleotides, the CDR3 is TGTGCCAGCAGCTTAGAGGGGACAGAACTCACAGATACGCAGTATTTT. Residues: CASSLEGTELTDTQYF.

The CDR3 here is CASSQQAGGGTDTQYF. The DNA of the CDR3 is TGTGCCAGCAGCCAACAAGCCGGGGGCGGCACAGATACGCAGTATTTT. The J gene is TRBJ2-3, the V gene TRBV11-3; D might be TRBD1 or TRBD2, each matching 6 bases. Germline CDR1 SGHNT, CDR2 YENEEA. The CDR3 is 16 amino acids. Trimming pared 5 bases from V and 1 base from J, leaving 16 bases between. The whole variable domain, remainder taken from reference TRBV11-3 and TRBJ2-3, is EAGVVQSPRYKIIEKKQPVAFWCNPISGHNTLYWYLQNLGQGPELLIRYENEEAVDDSQLPKDRFSAERLKGVDSTLKIQPAELGDSAVYLCASSQQAGGGTDTQYFGPGTRLTVL.

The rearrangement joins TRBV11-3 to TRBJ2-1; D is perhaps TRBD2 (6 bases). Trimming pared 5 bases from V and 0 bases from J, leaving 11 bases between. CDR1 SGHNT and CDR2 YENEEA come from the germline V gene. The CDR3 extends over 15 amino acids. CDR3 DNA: TGTGCCAGCAGCCAACTGGAGGGCTCCTACAATGAGCAGTTCTTC. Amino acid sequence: CASSQLEGSYNEQFF.

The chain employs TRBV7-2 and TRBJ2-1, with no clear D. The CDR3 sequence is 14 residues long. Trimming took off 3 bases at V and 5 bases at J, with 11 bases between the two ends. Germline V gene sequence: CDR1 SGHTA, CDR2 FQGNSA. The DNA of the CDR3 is TGTGCCAGCAGCTTTAGACTGACGAACAATGAGCAGTTCTTC. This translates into CASSFRLTNNEQFF.

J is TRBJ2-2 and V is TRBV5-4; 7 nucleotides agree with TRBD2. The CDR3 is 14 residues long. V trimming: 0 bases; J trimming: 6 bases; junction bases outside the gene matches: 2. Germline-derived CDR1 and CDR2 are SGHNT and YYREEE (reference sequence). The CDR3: CASSLARGAGELFF. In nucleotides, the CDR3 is TGTGCCAGCAGCTTGGCTCGGGGGGCCGGGGAGCTGTTTTTT.

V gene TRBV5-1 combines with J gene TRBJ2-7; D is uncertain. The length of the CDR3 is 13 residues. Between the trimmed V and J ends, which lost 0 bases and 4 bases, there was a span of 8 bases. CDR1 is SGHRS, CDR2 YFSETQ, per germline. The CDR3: CASSLEVQYEQYF. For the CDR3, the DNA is TGCGCCAGCAGCTTGGAGGTTCAATACGAGCAGTACTTC.

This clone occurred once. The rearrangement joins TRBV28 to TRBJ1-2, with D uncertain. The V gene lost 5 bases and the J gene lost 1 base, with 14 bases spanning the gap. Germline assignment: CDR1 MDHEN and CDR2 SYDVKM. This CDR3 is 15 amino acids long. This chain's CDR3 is CASSQRGGLNYGYTF. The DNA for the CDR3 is TGTGCCAGCAGTCAAAGAGGAGGTCTTAACTATGGCTACACCTTC.

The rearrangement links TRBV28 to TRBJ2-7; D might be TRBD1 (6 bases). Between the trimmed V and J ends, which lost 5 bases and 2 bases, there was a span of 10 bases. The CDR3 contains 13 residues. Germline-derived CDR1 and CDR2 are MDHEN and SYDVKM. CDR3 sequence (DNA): TGTGCCAGCAGTCTTCGGACAGCCTACGAGCAGTACTTC. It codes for CASSLRTAYEQYF. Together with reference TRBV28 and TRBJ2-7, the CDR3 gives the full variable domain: DVKVTQSSRYLVKRTGEKVFLECVQDMDHENMFWYRQDPGLGLRLIYFSYDVKMKEKGDIPEGYSVSREKKERFSLILESASTNQTSMYLCASSLRTAYEQYFGPGTRLTVT.

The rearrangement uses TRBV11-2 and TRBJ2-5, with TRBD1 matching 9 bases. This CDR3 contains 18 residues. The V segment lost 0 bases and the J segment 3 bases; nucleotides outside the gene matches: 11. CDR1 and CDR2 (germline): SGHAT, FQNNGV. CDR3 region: CASSLERSGTGPKETQYF. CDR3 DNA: TGTGCCAGCAGCTTAGAAAGGTCCGGGACAGGGCCCAAAGAGACCCAGTACTTC.

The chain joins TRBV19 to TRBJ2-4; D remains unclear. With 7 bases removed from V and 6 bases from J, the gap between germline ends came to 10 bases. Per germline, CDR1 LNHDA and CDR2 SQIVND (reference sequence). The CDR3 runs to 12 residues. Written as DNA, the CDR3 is TGTGCCAGTATAGGGCCGGGAAACATTCAGTACTTC. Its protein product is CASIGPGNIQYF. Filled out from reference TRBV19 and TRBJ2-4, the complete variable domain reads DGGITQSPKYLFRKEGQNVTLSCEQNLNHDAMYWYRQDPGQGLRLIYYSQIVNDFQKGDIAEGYSVSREKKESFPLTVTSAQKNPTAFYLCASIGPGNIQYFGAGTRLSVL.

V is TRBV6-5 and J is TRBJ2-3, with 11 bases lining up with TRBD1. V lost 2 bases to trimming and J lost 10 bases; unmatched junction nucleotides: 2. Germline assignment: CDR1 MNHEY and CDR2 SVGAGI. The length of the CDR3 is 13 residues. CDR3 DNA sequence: TGTGCCAGCAGTTACGGGACAGGGGGTGCGCAGTATTTT. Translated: CASSYGTGGAQYF.

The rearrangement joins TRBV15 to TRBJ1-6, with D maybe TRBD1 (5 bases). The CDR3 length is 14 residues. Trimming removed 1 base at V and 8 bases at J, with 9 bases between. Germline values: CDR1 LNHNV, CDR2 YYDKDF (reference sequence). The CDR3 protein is CATSRVQGDSPLHF. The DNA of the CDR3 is TGTGCCACCAGCAGAGTCCAAGGGGATTCACCCCTCCACTTT.

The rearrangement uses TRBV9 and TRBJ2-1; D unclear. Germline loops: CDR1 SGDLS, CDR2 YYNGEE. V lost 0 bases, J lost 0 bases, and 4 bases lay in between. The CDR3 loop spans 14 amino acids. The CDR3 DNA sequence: TGTGCCAGCAGCGTAGTGAGCTCCTACAATGAGCAGTTCTTC. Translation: CASSVVSSYNEQFF. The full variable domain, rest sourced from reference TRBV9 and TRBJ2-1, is DSGVTQTPKHLITATGQRVTLRCSPRSGDLSVYWYQQSLDQGLQFLIQYYNGEERAKGNILERFSAQQFPDLHSELNLSSLELGDSALYFCASSVVSSYNEQFFGPGTRLTVL.

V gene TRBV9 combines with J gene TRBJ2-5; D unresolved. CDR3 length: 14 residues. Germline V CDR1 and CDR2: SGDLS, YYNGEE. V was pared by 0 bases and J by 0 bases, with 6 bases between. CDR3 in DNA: TGTGCCAGCAGCGTAGTGGGCGACCAAGAGACCCAGTACTTC. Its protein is CASSVVGDQETQYF. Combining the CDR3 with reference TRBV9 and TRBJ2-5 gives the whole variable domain DSGVTQTPKHLITATGQRVTLRCSPRSGDLSVYWYQQSLDQGLQFLIQYYNGEERAKGNILERFSAQQFPDLHSELNLSSLELGDSALYFCASSVVGDQETQYFGPGTRLLVL.

CDR3 in amino acids: CSVGTNYEQYF. Here the CDR3 DNA reads TGCAGCGTTGGGACAAACTACGAGCAGTACTTC. V is TRBV29-1 and J is TRBJ2-7; perhaps TRBD1 as D (5 bases). V shed 4 bases and J shed 3 bases, with 7 bases lying between them. In germline, CDR1 is SQVTM, CDR2 ANQGSEA. This CDR3 comprises 11 residues.

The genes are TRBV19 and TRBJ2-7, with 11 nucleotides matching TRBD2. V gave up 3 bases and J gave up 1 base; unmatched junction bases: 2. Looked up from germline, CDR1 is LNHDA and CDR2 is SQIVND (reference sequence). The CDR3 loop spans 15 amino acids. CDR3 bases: TGTGCCAGTAGTATTGCTAGCGGGAGGTCCTACGAGCAGTACTTC. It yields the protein CASSIASGRSYEQYF.

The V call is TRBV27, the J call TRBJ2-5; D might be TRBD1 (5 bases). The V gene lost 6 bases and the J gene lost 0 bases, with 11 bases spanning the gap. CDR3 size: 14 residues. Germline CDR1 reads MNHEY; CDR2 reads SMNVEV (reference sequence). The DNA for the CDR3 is TGTGCCAGCAGCGACAGTAACAACCAAGAGACCCAGTACTTC. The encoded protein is CASSDSNNQETQYF.

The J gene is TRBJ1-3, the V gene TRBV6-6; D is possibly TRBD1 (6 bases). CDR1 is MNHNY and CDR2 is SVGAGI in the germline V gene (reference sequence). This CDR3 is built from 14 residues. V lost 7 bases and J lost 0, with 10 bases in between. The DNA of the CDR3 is TGTGCCAGCACTCCGGACAGCTCTGGAAACACCATATATTTT. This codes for CASTPDSSGNTIYF.

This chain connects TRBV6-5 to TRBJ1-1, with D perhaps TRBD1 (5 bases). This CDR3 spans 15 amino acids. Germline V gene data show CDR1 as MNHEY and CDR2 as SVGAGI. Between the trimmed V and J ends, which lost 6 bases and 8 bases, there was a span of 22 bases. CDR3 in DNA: TGTGCCAGCAGAGGTGGGACTCCGTCTTCGGGGGAAGCTTTCTTT. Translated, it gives CASRGGTPSSGEAFF.

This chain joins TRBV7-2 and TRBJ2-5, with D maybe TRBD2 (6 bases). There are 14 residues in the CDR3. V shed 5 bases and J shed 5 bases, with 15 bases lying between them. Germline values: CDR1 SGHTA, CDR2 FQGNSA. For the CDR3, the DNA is TGTGCCAGCAGCCCCGGGACTGTCAGCGAGACCCAGTACTTC. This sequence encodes CASSPGTVSETQYF.

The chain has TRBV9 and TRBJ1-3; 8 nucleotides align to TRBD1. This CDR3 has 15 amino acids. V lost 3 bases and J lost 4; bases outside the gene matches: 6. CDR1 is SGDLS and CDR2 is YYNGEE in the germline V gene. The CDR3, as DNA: TGTGCCAGCAGCGACCAGGGGGCGCGAGGAAACACCATATATTTT. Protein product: CASSDQGARGNTIYF.

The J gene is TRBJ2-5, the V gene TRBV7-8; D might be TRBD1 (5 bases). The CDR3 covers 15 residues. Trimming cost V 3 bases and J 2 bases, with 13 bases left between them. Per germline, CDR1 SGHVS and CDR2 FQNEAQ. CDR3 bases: TGTGCCAGCAGCTTTTTGACAGTATTACAAGAGACCCAGTACTTC. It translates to CASSFLTVLQETQYF. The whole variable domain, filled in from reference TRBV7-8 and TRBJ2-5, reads GAGVSQSPRYKVAKRGQDVALRCDPISGHVSLFWYQQALGQGPEFLTYFQNEAQLDKSGLPSDRFFAERPEGSVSTLKIQRTQQEDSAVYLCASSFLTVLQETQYFGPGTRLLVL.

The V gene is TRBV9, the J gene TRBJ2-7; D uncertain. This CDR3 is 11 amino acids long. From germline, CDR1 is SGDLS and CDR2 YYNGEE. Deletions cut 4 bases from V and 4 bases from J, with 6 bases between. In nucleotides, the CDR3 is TGTGCCAGCAGCATGGGGTACGAGCAGTACTTC. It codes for CASSMGYEQYF.

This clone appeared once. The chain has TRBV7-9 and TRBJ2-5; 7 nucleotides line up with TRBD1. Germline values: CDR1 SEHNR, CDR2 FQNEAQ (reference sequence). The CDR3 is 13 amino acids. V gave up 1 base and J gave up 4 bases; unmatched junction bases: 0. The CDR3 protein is CASSLGQGETQYF. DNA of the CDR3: TGTGCCAGCAGCTTAGGACAGGGAGAGACCCAGTACTTC. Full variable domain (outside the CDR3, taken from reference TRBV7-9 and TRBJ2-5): DTGVSQNPRHKITKRGQNVTFRCDPISEHNRLYWYRQTLGQGPEFLTYFQNEAQLEKSRLLSDRFSAERPKGSFSTLEIQRTEQGDSAMYLCASSLGQGETQYFGPGTRLLVL.

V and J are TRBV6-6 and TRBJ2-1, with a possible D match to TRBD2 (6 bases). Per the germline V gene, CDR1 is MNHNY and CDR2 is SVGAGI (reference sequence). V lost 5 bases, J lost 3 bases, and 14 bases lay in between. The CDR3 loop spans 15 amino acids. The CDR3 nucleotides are TGTGCCAGCAGTAAGACGGAGGGATACTACAATGAGCAGTTCTTC. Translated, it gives CASSKTEGYYNEQFF.

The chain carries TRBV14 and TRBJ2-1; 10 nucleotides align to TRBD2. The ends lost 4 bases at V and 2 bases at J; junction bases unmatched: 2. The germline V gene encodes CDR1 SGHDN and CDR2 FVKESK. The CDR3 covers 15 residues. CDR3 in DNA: TGTGCCAGCAGCCGGACTAGCGGAACCTACAATGAGCAGTTCTTC. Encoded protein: CASSRTSGTYNEQFF.

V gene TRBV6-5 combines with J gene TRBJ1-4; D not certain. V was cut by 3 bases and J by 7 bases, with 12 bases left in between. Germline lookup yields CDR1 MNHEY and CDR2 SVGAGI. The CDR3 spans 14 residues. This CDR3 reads CASSYAQAGEKLFF. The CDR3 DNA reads TGTGCCAGCAGTTATGCGCAGGCGGGTGAAAAACTGTTTTTT.

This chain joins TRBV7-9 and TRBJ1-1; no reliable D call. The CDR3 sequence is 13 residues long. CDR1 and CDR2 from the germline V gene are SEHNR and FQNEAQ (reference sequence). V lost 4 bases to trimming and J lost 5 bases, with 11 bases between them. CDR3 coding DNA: TGTGCCAGCAGCTATGATTCTGGGACTGAAGCTTTCTTT. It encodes CASSYDSGTEAFF.

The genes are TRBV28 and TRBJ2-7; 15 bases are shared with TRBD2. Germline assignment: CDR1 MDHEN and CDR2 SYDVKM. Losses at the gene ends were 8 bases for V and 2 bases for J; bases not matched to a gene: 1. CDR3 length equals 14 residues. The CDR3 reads CASGTSGRTYEQYF. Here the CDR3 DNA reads TGTGCCAGCGGGACTAGCGGGAGGACCTACGAGCAGTACTTC.

The CDR3 DNA reads as TGTGCCAGCAGTGGTCCGGGACAGGGGTTTCTCGAGCAGTACTTC. It specifies CASSGPGQGFLEQYF. The chain employs TRBV6-5 and TRBJ2-7; 10 bases map to TRBD1. Germline CDR1 is MNHEY and CDR2 is SVGAGI. J lost 6 bases, V lost 5 bases, and 10 bases had no gene match. The CDR3 has 15 residues.

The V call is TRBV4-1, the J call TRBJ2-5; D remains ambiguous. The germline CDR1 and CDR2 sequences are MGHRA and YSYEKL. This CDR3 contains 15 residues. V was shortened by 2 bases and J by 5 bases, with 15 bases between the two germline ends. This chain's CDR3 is CASSQPDHQYETQYF. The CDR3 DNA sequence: TGCGCCAGCAGCCAACCGGACCATCAATATGAGACCCAGTACTTC.